Below, 2 T cell receptor beta chains from the same sample are listed, as sequenced in a study of OX40 agonist ivuxolimab in advanced cancers. Using immunoSEQ multiplex PCR, the repertoire was profiled, and TCRdb retains in-frame clones only, with some absent. The sample includes fewer than 70,000 clones, about 89% of them seen just once. This material consisted of CD4+ or CD8+ T cells sorted from blood, taken in a trial of the OX40 agonist ivuxolimab. Receptors originate from an adult with an advanced solid tumor such as melanoma, head and neck, liver or kidney cancer.

This clone was detected only once. The chain has TRBV28 and TRBJ2-7; perhaps D is TRBD1 or TRBD2 (5 bases each). The germline V gene has CDR1 MDHEN and CDR2 SYDVKM. The ends were cut back, 4 bases at V and 5 bases at J, with 18 bases in the middle. The CDR3 runs to 15 residues. CDR3 sequence (DNA): TGTGCCAGCAGTTCCCCGGGACCATACGGGGACGAGCAGTACTTC. Its protein product is CASSSPGPYGDEQYF.

The chain is built from TRBV9 and TRBJ2-3; 11 nucleotides line up with TRBD2. Trimming cost V 4 bases and J 0 bases; bases outside gene matches: 7. Germline V CDR1 and CDR2: SGDLS, YYNGEE. This CDR3 spans 17 amino acids. This CDR3 is CASSSRLAGRSTDTQYF. The CDR3 nucleotides are TGTGCCAGCAGCTCCAGACTAGCGGGGAGAAGCACAGATACGCAGTATTTT.